What follows are 19 T cell receptor beta chains derived from one specimen sequenced in a study of cytomegalovirus exposure and HLA in healthy donors. Primers: 60 Vbeta forward and 13 Jbeta reverse. Using immunoSEQ multiplex PCR, the repertoire was profiled, and TCRdb retains in-frame clones only, with some absent. The table has about 140,000 clones, about 80% seen once; the top ten hold roughly 4.5%. Sequencing was carried out using PBMCs. These receptors were taken from a man aged 35 to 55 in good health and CMV-seronegative.

This chain links TRBV28 with TRBJ1-2; TRBD1 might be the D (6 bases). Germline loops: CDR1 MDHEN, CDR2 SYDVKM. V lost 1 base and J 6 bases, leaving 15 bases between the germline ends. The CDR3 runs to 15 residues. The CDR3 is CASSLYDRPSDGYTF. In nucleotides, the CDR3 is TGTGCCAGCAGTTTATACGACAGGCCCTCGGATGGCTACACCTTC.

This chain joins TRBV11-3 and TRBJ1-1, with 7 bases lining up with TRBD1. Germline trimming cut 5 bases from V and 11 bases from J; bases unmatched to any gene: 11. The germline V gene has CDR1 SGHNT and CDR2 YENEEA. This CDR3 is built from 13 residues. This CDR3 is CASSIRQGGMAFF. The CDR3, as DNA: TGTGCCAGCAGCATCAGACAGGGAGGTATGGCTTTCTTT. The variable domain in full, with the rest retrieved from reference TRBV11-3 and TRBJ1-1, is EAGVVQSPRYKIIEKKQPVAFWCNPISGHNTLYWYLQNLGQGPELLIRYENEEAVDDSQLPKDRFSAERLKGVDSTLKIQPAELGDSAVYLCASSIRQGGMAFFGQGTRLTVV.

For the CDR3, the DNA is TGTGCCAGCAGTTTTTTGGTTCGGGAGACCCAGTACTTC. This codes for CASSFLVRETQYF. The chain combines TRBV28 with TRBJ2-5; D is unclear. The CDR3 spans 13 residues. Trimming pared 3 bases from V and 5 bases from J, leaving 10 bases between. The V gene's germline CDR1 is MDHEN and CDR2 SYDVKM.

This chain joins TRBV6-1 and TRBJ1-1, with TRBD1 matching over 7 bases. Per the germline V gene, CDR1 is MNHNS and CDR2 is SASEGT. This CDR3 is 14 amino acids long. The J segment lost 3 bases and the V segment lost 2 bases, leaving 3 bases of the junction unmatched. The CDR3 bases are TGTGCCAGCAGTGAAACAGGGGTGGACACTGAAGCTTTCTTT. Protein sequence: CASSETGVDTEAFF.

In DNA, the CDR3 is TGTGCCAGCAGCCCTTGGGACAGCCTACTCGAGCAGTACTTC. Protein product: CASSPWDSLLEQYF. This rearrangement joins TRBV9 to TRBJ2-7, with TRBD1 matching over 7 bases. CDR3 length: 14 residues. V trimming: 4 bases; J trimming: 6 bases; junction bases outside the gene matches: 10. CDR1 and CDR2 (germline): SGDLS, YYNGEE. Filled out from reference TRBV9 and TRBJ2-7, the complete variable domain reads DSGVTQTPKHLITATGQRVTLRCSPRSGDLSVYWYQQSLDQGLQFLIQYYNGEERAKGNILERFSAQQFPDLHSELNLSSLELGDSALYFCASSPWDSLLEQYFGPGTRLTVT.

The rearrangement links TRBV5-1 to TRBJ2-7; weak D call: TRBD2 (6 bases). The V end lost 2 bases, the J end lost 4 bases, and 22 bases lay between the germline ends. The CDR3 runs to 17 residues. Germline V lookup: CDR1 SGHRS, CDR2 YFSETQ. The DNA for the CDR3 is TGCGCCAGCAGCTTAGGGCACCGGGACTCGGAGGTGTACGAGCAGTACTTC. The encoded protein is CASSLGHRDSEVYEQYF.

The rearrangement uses TRBV30 and TRBJ2-1; TRBD2 matches at 7 bases. With V trimmed by 0 bases and J by 8 bases, 10 bases remained unmatched. Germline loops: CDR1 GTSNPN, CDR2 SVGIG (reference sequence). CDR3 length: 15 amino acids. The CDR3 region is CAWSVPRLARDEQFF. In DNA, the CDR3 is TGTGCCTGGAGTGTACCAAGACTAGCTCGGGATGAGCAGTTCTTC. Based on the CDR3 plus reference TRBV30 and TRBJ2-1, the full variable domain is SQTIHQWPATLVQPVGSPLSLECTVEGTSNPNLYWYRQAAGRGLQLLFYSVGIGQISSEVPQNLSASRPQDRQFILSSKKLLLSDSGFYLCAWSVPRLARDEQFFGPGTRLTVL.

The CDR3 DNA reads TGTGCCAGCTCACCACCGCAGCGGGGGGGCTCCAATGAGCAGTTCTTC. It codes for CASSPPQRGGSNEQFF. This rearrangement joins TRBV18 to TRBJ2-1; 10 nucleotides agree with TRBD2. CDR3 length: 16 amino acids. V lost 0 bases and J lost 6; bases outside the gene matches: 5. Germline loops: CDR1 KGHSH, CDR2 LQKENI.

This clone was seen just once. The rearrangement joins TRBV7-2 to TRBJ2-2; 10 bases map to TRBD2. J gave up 7 bases and V 1 base, and 6 bases lay outside the gene matches. This CDR3 is 16 amino acids long. CDR1 is SGHTA, CDR2 FQGNSA, per germline. The CDR3 protein is CASSLEQRGGLGELFF. The DNA of the CDR3 is TGTGCCAGCAGCTTAGAACAGCGGGGGGGCCTCGGGGAGCTGTTTTTT.

This clone has only one observation. V usage is TRBV7-2 and J usage is TRBJ1-3; 9 bases are shared with TRBD1. Germline V gene lookup returns CDR1 SGHTA and CDR2 FQGNSA. This CDR3 comprises 16 residues. J gave up 2 bases and V 5 bases, and 7 bases lay outside the gene matches. The CDR3 is CASSRGRQGAGNTIYF. As DNA, the CDR3 is TGTGCCAGCAGCAGAGGGAGACAGGGGGCTGGAAACACCATATATTTT.

The chain employs TRBV29-1 and TRBJ1-2; the D is unclear. CDR1 is SQVTM, CDR2 ANQGSEA, per germline. The CDR3 runs 15 residues. V dropped 0 bases and J dropped 3 bases, with 14 bases sitting between them. The chain's CDR3 is CSVEDQWQRDYGYTF. The CDR3 DNA reads as TGCAGCGTTGAAGACCAGTGGCAGCGAGACTATGGCTACACCTTC.

This clone has just a few counts. This chain uses TRBV5-6 with TRBJ1-1, with D perhaps TRBD1 (5 bases). V was cut by 0 bases and J by 7 bases, with 10 bases left in between. Germline values: CDR1 SGHDT, CDR2 YYEEEE. This CDR3 is 13 amino acids long. The DNA of the CDR3 is TGTGCCAGCAGCTTGGACAGGACCAGTGAAGCTTTCTTT. It translates to CASSLDRTSEAFF.

The chain couples TRBV27 to TRBJ1-1; no clear D. In germline, CDR1 is MNHEY, CDR2 SMNVEV (reference sequence). The V end lost 5 bases, the J end lost 1 base, and 17 bases lay between the germline ends. This CDR3 has 16 residues. CDR3 residues: CASSLSGGNRNTEAFF. In DNA, the CDR3 is TGTGCCAGCAGTCTCAGCGGTGGGAATAGGAACACTGAAGCTTTCTTT.

V and J are TRBV14 and TRBJ2-1; perhaps TRBD1 as D (6 bases). The V gene lost 0 bases and the J gene lost 0 bases, with 9 bases spanning the gap. Looked up from germline, CDR1 is SGHDN and CDR2 is FVKESK. The CDR3 consists of 16 residues. Written as DNA, the CDR3 is TGTGCCAGCAGCCAAGAGTGGGACAACTCCTACAATGAGCAGTTCTTC. Translated: CASSQEWDNSYNEQFF.

The gene calls are TRBV7-2 and TRBJ2-1; weak D call: TRBD2 (5 bases). The CDR3 contains 15 residues. V was clipped by 2 bases and J by 7 bases, with 15 bases between them. Per germline, CDR1 SGHTA and CDR2 FQGNSA. The chain's CDR3 is CASSLPGTDLNEQFF. DNA for the CDR3: TGTGCCAGCAGCTTACCGGGAACGGACCTAAATGAGCAGTTCTTC. Based on the CDR3 plus reference TRBV7-2 and TRBJ2-1, the full variable domain is GAGVSQSPSNKVTEKGKDVELRCDPISGHTALYWYRQSLGQGLEFLIYFQGNSAPDKSGLPSDRFSAERTGGSVSTLTIQRTQQEDSAVYLCASSLPGTDLNEQFFGPGTRLTVL.

This chain links TRBV30 with TRBJ1-2; no clear D gene. CDR1 is GTSNPN and CDR2 is SVGIG in the germline V gene (reference sequence). The CDR3 length is 12 residues. Trimming left V 3 bases short and J 8 bases short, with 13 bases between. CDR3 in DNA: TGTGCCTGGAGCCTCGATTTGGAGGGCTACACCTTC. Protein sequence: CAWSLDLEGYTF.

This chain joins TRBV5-1 and TRBJ2-1; TRBD1 might be the D (7 bases). The V gene's germline CDR1 is SGHRS and CDR2 YFSETQ. The CDR3 runs to 14 residues. V lost 2 bases and J lost 5, with 11 bases in between. CDR3 nucleotide sequence: TGCGCCAGCAGCTTTGGAGGGGGCCACAATGAGCAGTTCTTC. It is translated as CASSFGGGHNEQFF. Combining the CDR3 with reference TRBV5-1 and TRBJ2-1 gives the whole variable domain KAGVTQTPRYLIKTRGQQVTLSCSPISGHRSVSWYQQTPGQGLQFLFEYFSETQRNKGNFPGRFSGRQFSNSRSEMNVSTLELGDSALYLCASSFGGGHNEQFFGPGTRLTVL.

This rearrangement joins TRBV20-1 to TRBJ1-1; 7 nucleotides agree with TRBD1. After removal of 4 bases from V and 8 bases from J, the junction contained 4 bases not matched to a gene. CDR1 is DFQATT and CDR2 is SNEGSKA in the germline V gene (reference sequence). This CDR3 region has 11 residues. CDR3 nucleotides: TGCAGTGCTATTCCGGGACAGGAAGCTTTCTTT. Translating gives CSAIPGQEAFF.

The chain combines TRBV6-6 with TRBJ2-7; perhaps TRBD1 as D (6 bases). The CDR3 totals 13 residues. Germline-derived CDR1 and CDR2 are MNHNY and SVGAGI (reference sequence). Trimming removed 6 bases from V and 3 bases from J, with 12 bases in between. CDR3 sequence reads: CASRDGQYYEQYF. CDR3 in DNA: TGTGCCAGCAGAGACGGACAGTACTACGAGCAGTACTTC.